The next 27 T cell receptor beta chains were all read from a single sample in a study of T cell clonotyping in hematopoietic cell transplantation. Profiling relied on immunoSEQ multiplex PCR, and the TCRdb table lists in-frame clones only, not all of them. The sample holds 6,000 or so clones, around 87% seen once. The specimen was peripheral blood mononuclear cells, collected 100 days after allogeneic stem cell transplant. All receptors come from a female patient in her 40s who had an allogeneic stem cell transplant from a related donor, so the T cells may come from the graft donor. Some clones in this sample may be carry-over from other donors' samples.

This clone was detected only a few times. The gene calls are TRBV5-1 and TRBJ1-5, with unresolved D. V was clipped by 1 base and J by 0 bases, with 8 bases between them. There are 15 residues in the CDR3. Germline CDR1 is SGHRS and CDR2 is YFSETQ. DNA for the CDR3: TGCGCCAGCAGCTTGAACGGATATAGCAATCAGCCCCAGCATTTT. Residues: CASSLNGYSNQPQHF.

The chain joins TRBV9 to TRBJ1-2; 7 bases are a match to TRBD1. This CDR3 comprises 14 residues. In germline, CDR1 is SGDLS, CDR2 YYNGEE. V lost 0 bases, J lost 6 bases, and 5 bases stayed unmatched. CDR3 amino acids: CASSVEAGGNGYTF. Written as DNA, the CDR3 is TGTGCCAGCAGCGTAGAAGCAGGGGGTAATGGCTACACCTTC.

The J gene is TRBJ1-2, the V gene TRBV29-1; 8 bases map to TRBD1. The trim removed 6 bases at V and 1 base at J, leaving 10 bases unmatched. Germline CDR1 is SQVTM and CDR2 is ANQGSEA. The CDR3 is 15 amino acids. The chain's CDR3 is CSVGPGGTLNYGYTF. The CDR3 DNA is TGCAGCGTGGGACCAGGGGGCACGCTTAACTATGGCTACACCTTC.

The CDR3 reads CASSEEVGGYNEQFF. DNA of the CDR3: TGTGCCAGCAGTGAAGAAGTGGGAGGCTACAATGAGCAGTTCTTC. The rearrangement uses TRBV6-1 and TRBJ2-1; possible D gene TRBD2, 6 bases. Per germline, CDR1 MNHNS and CDR2 SASEGT. The CDR3 is made up of 15 amino acids. V lost 1 base and J 3 bases, leaving 10 bases between the germline ends.

J is TRBJ2-7 and V is TRBV7-2; TRBD2 is a possible D gene (6 bases). Germline assignment: CDR1 SGHTA and CDR2 FQGNSA. The V end lost 3 bases, the J end lost 2 bases, and 11 bases lay between the germline ends. CDR3 length equals 14 residues. CDR3 nucleotides: TGTGCCAGCAGCTTTGCAGGCGGGGCCTACGAGCAGTACTTC. It specifies CASSFAGGAYEQYF.

This clone was picked up one time. This sequence joins TRBV6-6 and TRBJ2-2; the D is unclear. The ends were cut back, 6 bases at V and 6 bases at J, with 8 bases in the middle. CDR3 length: 12 residues. Germline CDR1 is MNHNY and CDR2 is SVGAGI (reference sequence). The chain's CDR3 is CASSPGSGELFF. The CDR3 region has the DNA TGTGCCAGCAGCCCCGGTTCCGGGGAGCTGTTTTTT.

This chain uses TRBV7-6 with TRBJ1-1; TRBD1 agrees at 7 bases. CDR3 length: 13 amino acids. J lost 3 bases, V lost 5 bases, and 3 bases had no gene match. Germline assignment: CDR1 SGHVS and CDR2 FNYEAQ. The CDR3 nucleotides are TGTGCCAGCAGCCTACAGGGGTACACTGAAGCTTTCTTT. Amino acids: CASSLQGYTEAFF.

This rearrangement joins TRBV30 to TRBJ2-3; D gene uncertain. The V end was cut by 4 bases, the J end by 0 bases, with 14 bases between. The CDR3 runs 15 residues. CDR1 GTSNPN and CDR2 SVGIG come from the germline V gene (reference sequence). Here the CDR3 DNA reads TGTGCCTGGACCCAGGCACTTGATAGCACAGATACGCAGTATTTT. Translated, it gives CAWTQALDSTDTQYF.

This chain links TRBV7-8 with TRBJ2-1, with a possible D match to TRBD1 (5 bases). CDR1 is SGHVS and CDR2 is FQNEAQ in the germline V gene. This CDR3 spans 15 amino acids. V was pared by 1 base and J by 3 bases, with 10 bases between. This CDR3 is CASSLEGPNYNEQFF. DNA for the CDR3: TGTGCCAGCAGCTTAGAGGGGCCAAACTACAATGAGCAGTTCTTC.

The J gene is TRBJ2-5, the V gene TRBV29-1; possibly TRBD2 for D (6 bases). The J call may be mistaken, given a closer DNA end match to TRBJ2-7. CDR1 is SQVTM and CDR2 is ANQGSEA in the germline V gene. The length of the CDR3 is 13 residues. In DNA form, the CDR3 reads TGCAGCGTTGGGACTATTTTCTCCTACGAGCAGTACTTC. Its translation: CSVGTIFSYEQYF.

The DNA for the CDR3 is TGTGCCAGCAGTGAACAGGGTACAGATACGCAGTATTTT. Protein product: CASSEQGTDTQYF. The chain links TRBV6-1 to TRBJ2-3, with D possibly TRBD1 on 5 matching bases. V gave up 2 bases and J gave up 3 bases, with 6 bases separating them. This CDR3 region has 13 residues. The V gene's germline CDR1 is MNHNS and CDR2 SASEGT.

The chain carries TRBV7-2 and TRBJ1-5; D perhaps matches TRBD1 (5 bases). V was trimmed by 5 bases and J by 1 base, leaving 12 bases between them. The germline V gene encodes CDR1 SGHTA and CDR2 FQGNSA. This CDR3 region has 15 residues. Written as DNA, the CDR3 is TGTGCCAGCAGCCTGAATTGGGGGAGCAATCAGCCCCAGCATTTT. Its translation is CASSLNWGSNQPQHF. Together with reference TRBV7-2 and TRBJ1-5, the CDR3 gives the full variable domain: GAGVSQSPSNKVTEKGKDVELRCDPISGHTALYWYRQSLGQGLEFLIYFQGNSAPDKSGLPSDRFSAERTGGSVSTLTIQRTQQEDSAVYLCASSLNWGSNQPQHFGDGTRLSIL.

This chain uses TRBV5-8 with TRBJ2-1; weak D call: TRBD2 (7 bases). Germline V gene data show CDR1 as SGHTS and CDR2 as YDEGEE. The CDR3 spans 14 residues. Between the trimmed V and J ends, which lost 7 bases and 7 bases, there was a span of 18 bases. The CDR3 DNA reads TGTGCCAGCCGCTGGGGGGGGGCCGGGAATGAGCAGTTCTTC. Protein product: CASRWGGAGNEQFF.

The sample holds one count of this clone. V is TRBV28 and J is TRBJ2-1; no reliable D call. Trimming removed 4 bases at V and 4 bases at J, with 5 bases between. The CDR3 is made up of 12 amino acids. Germline values: CDR1 MDHEN, CDR2 SYDVKM. The CDR3 DNA sequence: TGTGCCAGCAGTTCCCCTTACAATGAGCAGTTCTTC. This encodes CASSSPYNEQFF.

This chain connects TRBV6-1 to TRBJ1-6, with D hard to call. CDR3 length: 15 amino acids. Germline V CDR1 and CDR2: MNHNS, SASEGT. The ends were cut back, 1 base at V and 10 bases at J, with 14 bases in the middle. CDR3 loop: CASSEVGIGNSPLHF. The CDR3 DNA follows: TGTGCCAGCAGTGAAGTGGGCATTGGCAACTCACCCCTCCACTTT.

The gene calls are TRBV7-9 and TRBJ2-2, with TRBD1 as a possible D gene (6 bases). This CDR3 region has 16 residues. The ends were cut back, 5 bases at V and 1 base at J, with 14 bases in the middle. Germline V gene sequence: CDR1 SEHNR, CDR2 FQNEAQ (reference sequence). As DNA, the CDR3 is TGTGCCAGCAGCCAATCGGACAGTGGGAACACCGGGGAGCTGTTTTTT. This codes for CASSQSDSGNTGELFF.

This rearrangement joins TRBV19 to TRBJ2-5, with 9 bases matching TRBD1. V shed 1 base and J 4 bases; nucleotides not matched to a gene: 7. Germline CDR1 is LNHDA and CDR2 is SQIVND (reference sequence). The length of the CDR3 is 16 residues. The CDR3 protein is CASSIGFGTGRETQYF. The CDR3 nucleotides read TGTGCCAGTAGTATAGGGTTCGGGACAGGGAGAGAGACCCAGTACTTC. The full variable domain, with the rest looked up from reference TRBV19 and TRBJ2-5, is DGGITQSPKYLFRKEGQNVTLSCEQNLNHDAMYWYRQDPGQGLRLIYYSQIVNDFQKGDIAEGYSVSREKKESFPLTVTSAQKNPTAFYLCASSIGFGTGRETQYFGPGTRLLVL.

The chain is built from TRBV30 and TRBJ2-6; a possible D gene is TRBD1 (5 bases). V lost 5 bases to trimming and J lost 2 bases, with 13 bases between them. The germline V gene has CDR1 GTSNPN and CDR2 SVGIG (reference sequence). The CDR3 extends over 15 amino acids. CDR3 DNA: TGTGCCTGGGGTTTTTTAGGGGCTGGGGCCAACGTCCTGACTTTC. This encodes CAWGFLGAGANVLTF. Full variable domain (rest looked up from reference TRBV30 and TRBJ2-6): SQTIHQWPATLVQPVGSPLSLECTVEGTSNPNLYWYRQAAGRGLQLLFYSVGIGQISSEVPQNLSASRPQDRQFILSSKKLLLSDSGFYLCAWGFLGAGANVLTFGAGSRLTVL.

The chain combines TRBV6-1 with TRBJ1-5; 7 bases are a match to TRBD1. Germline V gives CDR1 MNHNS, CDR2 SASEGT. There are 17 residues in the CDR3. V lost 2 bases and J lost 0; bases outside the gene matches: 7. This CDR3 is CASSESSGGYSNQPQHF. The CDR3 DNA sequence: TGTGCCAGCAGTGAAAGTTCAGGGGGATATAGCAATCAGCCCCAGCATTTT.

V gene TRBV11-3 combines with J gene TRBJ1-1; tentatively, D is TRBD1 (6 bases). V lost 6 bases and J 0 bases, leaving 8 bases between the germline ends. There are 13 residues in the CDR3. Germline V gene lookup returns CDR1 SGHNT and CDR2 YENEEA. The CDR3 loop is CASRDSMNTEAFF. The CDR3 DNA reads TGTGCCAGCAGGGACAGCATGAACACTGAAGCTTTCTTT.

This clone was counted once. The chain recombines TRBV19 with TRBJ1-6, with TRBD1 as a possible D gene (5 bases). This CDR3 has 15 amino acids. The germline V and J ends were trimmed by 6 bases and 9 bases, with 18 bases remaining between them. Looked up from germline, CDR1 is LNHDA and CDR2 is SQIVND (reference sequence). The CDR3 DNA reads as TGTGCCAGTAGAACCGGGACGGAGGGAAGTTCACCCCTCCACTTT. This gives the protein CASRTGTEGSSPLHF.

The V and J genes are TRBV9 and TRBJ2-7; 7 bases are shared with TRBD1. CDR1 and CDR2 from the germline V gene are SGDLS and YYNGEE. V lost 0 bases, J lost 9 bases, and 9 bases stayed unmatched. This CDR3 contains 14 residues. The CDR3 loop reads CASSVDQSWDRQYF. CDR3 DNA sequence: TGTGCCAGCAGCGTAGATCAATCCTGGGACAGGCAGTACTTC.

V and J are TRBV10-3 and TRBJ2-7; TRBD2 is a possible D gene (7 bases). Trimming took 6 bases from V and 2 from J, leaving 17 bases between them. Germline CDR1 reads ENHRY; CDR2 reads SYGVKD. The CDR3 extends over 15 amino acids. CDR3 DNA: TGTGCCATCAGGGCGGTAAAGCGGGACACCTACGAGCAGTACTTC. As protein: CAIRAVKRDTYEQYF.

The rearrangement joins TRBV5-5 to TRBJ1-2; D not certain. V was shortened by 0 bases and J by 2 bases, with 8 bases between the two germline ends. Germline CDR1 and CDR2: SGHKS and YYEKEE (reference sequence). The CDR3 runs to 14 residues. The CDR3 nucleotides are TGTGCCAGCAGCTTGGATGGACTGAACTATGGCTACACCTTC. It encodes CASSLDGLNYGYTF.

The chain links TRBV19 to TRBJ2-1; D is possibly TRBD1 (5 bases). CDR3 length: 17 residues. V dropped 4 bases and J dropped 0 bases, with 16 bases sitting between them. Germline CDR1 reads LNHDA; CDR2 reads SQIVND (reference sequence). CDR3 loop: CASSTPRASSSYNEQFF. CDR3 bases: TGTGCCAGTAGTACCCCCAGGGCGAGCAGCTCCTACAATGAGCAGTTCTTC.

The chain links TRBV27 to TRBJ1-2; maybe TRBD1 (5 bases). CDR3 size: 13 residues. With 3 bases removed from V and 5 bases from J, the gap between germline ends came to 10 bases. Germline CDR1 MNHEY, CDR2 SMNVEV (reference sequence). CDR3 in DNA: TGTGCCAGCAGTTTTCCCGGGGGGTATGGCTACACCTTC. It specifies CASSFPGGYGYTF.

This chain connects TRBV19 to TRBJ2-7; no clear D. The germline V gene has CDR1 LNHDA and CDR2 SQIVND (reference sequence). Trimming removed 1 base from V and 2 bases from J, with 9 bases in between. The CDR3 is made up of 14 amino acids. The CDR3 region has the DNA TGTGCCAGTAGTATAGTGGGCCAGACCTACGAGCAGTACTTC. As protein: CASSIVGQTYEQYF.